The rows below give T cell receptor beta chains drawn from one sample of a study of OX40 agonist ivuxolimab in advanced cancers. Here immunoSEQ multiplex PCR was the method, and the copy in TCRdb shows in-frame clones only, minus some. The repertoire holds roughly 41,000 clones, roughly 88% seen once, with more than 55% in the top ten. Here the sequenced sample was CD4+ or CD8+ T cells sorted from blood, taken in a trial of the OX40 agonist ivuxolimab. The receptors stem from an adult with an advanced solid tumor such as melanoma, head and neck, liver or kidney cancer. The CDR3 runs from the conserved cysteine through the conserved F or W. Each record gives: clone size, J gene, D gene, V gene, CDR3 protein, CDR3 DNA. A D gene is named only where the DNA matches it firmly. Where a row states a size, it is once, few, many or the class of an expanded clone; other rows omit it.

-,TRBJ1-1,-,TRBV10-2,CASSDESQGNTEAFF,TGCGCCAGCAGTGATGAAAGCCAGGGGAACACTGAAGCTTTCTTT
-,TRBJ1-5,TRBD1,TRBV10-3,CAIQQGANQPQHF,TGTGCCATTCAACAGGGGGCGAATCAGCCCCAGCATTTT
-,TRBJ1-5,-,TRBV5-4,CASSAPSRPRGLNQPQHF,TGTGCCAGCAGCGCCCCCAGCCGACCTAGAGGGTTAAATCAGCCCCAGCATTTT
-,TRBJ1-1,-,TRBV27,CASSLDLNTEAFF,TGTGCCAGCAGTCTTGACTTGAACACTGAAGCTTTCTTT
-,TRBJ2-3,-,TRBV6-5,CASRTPLLGGTQYF,TGTGCCAGCCGGACACCGCTCCTGGGCGGTACGCAGTATTTT
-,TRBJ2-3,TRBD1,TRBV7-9,CASSLDRGVTDTQYF,TGTGCCAGCAGCTTAGACAGGGGGGTGACAGATACGCAGTATTTT
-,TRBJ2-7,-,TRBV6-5,CASSTNREKTYEQYF,TGTGCCAGCAGTACCAACAGGGAAAAGACCTACGAGCAGTACTTC
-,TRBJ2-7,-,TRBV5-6,CASSLVDSDYEQYF,TGTGCCAGCAGCTTGGTGGACAGTGACTACGAGCAGTACTTC
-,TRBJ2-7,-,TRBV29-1,CSVEGGDSYEQYF,TGCAGCGTTGAAGGAGGGGACTCCTACGAGCAGTACTTC
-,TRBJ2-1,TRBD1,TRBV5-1,CASSRHRGDEQFF,TGCGCCAGCAGCAGACACAGGGGGGATGAGCAGTTCTTC
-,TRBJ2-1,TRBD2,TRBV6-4,CASSDGGGADEQFF,TGTGCCAGCAGTGACGGCGGGGGGGCGGATGAGCAGTTCTTC
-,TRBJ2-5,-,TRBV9,CASSETLASQETQYF,TGTGCCAGCAGCGAGACCCTAGCTTCTCAAGAGACCCAGTACTTC
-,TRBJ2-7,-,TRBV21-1,CASSKEGLAGEQYF,TGTGCCAGCAGCAAAGAGGGACTAGCCGGCGAGCAGTACTTC
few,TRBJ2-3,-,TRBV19,CASSISSDTQYF,TGTGCCAGTAGTATCAGTTCTGATACGCAGTATTTT
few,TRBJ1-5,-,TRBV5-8,CASSLDDSQAKPQHF,TGTGCCAGCAGCTTAGATGATAGTCAAGCTAAGCCCCAGCATTTT
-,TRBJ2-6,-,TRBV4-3,CASSQKDGSGANVLTF,TGCGCCAGCAGCCAAAAAGACGGCTCTGGGGCCAACGTCCTGACTTTC
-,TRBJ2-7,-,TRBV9,CASSSGLEQYF,TGTGCCAGCAGCTCAGGACTGGAGCAGTACTTC
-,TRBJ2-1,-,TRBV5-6,CASSAGRSSYNEQFF,TGTGCCAGCAGCGCCGGGCGAAGCTCCTACAATGAGCAGTTCTTC
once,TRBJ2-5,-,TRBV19,CASSTQGYQETQYF,TGTGCCAGTAGTACCCAGGGCTACCAAGAGACCCAGTACTTC
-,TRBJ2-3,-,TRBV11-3,CASSSFLNYESTDTQYF,TGTGCCAGCAGCTCATTCCTAAACTACGAAAGCACAGATACGCAGTATTTT
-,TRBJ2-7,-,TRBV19,CASSMGATYEQYF,TGTGCCAGTAGTATGGGGGCAACCTACGAGCAGTACTTC
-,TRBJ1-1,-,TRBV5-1,CASSLDGRTTEAFF,TGCGCCAGCAGCTTGGACGGCAGGACCACTGAAGCTTTCTTT
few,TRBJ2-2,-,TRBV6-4,CASSDSLDTGELFF,TGTGCCAGCAGTGACTCGCTGGACACCGGGGAGCTGTTTTTT
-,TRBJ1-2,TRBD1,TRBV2,CASEAGTGGGYTF,TGTGCCAGCGAAGCCGGGACAGGGGGAGGCTACACCTTC
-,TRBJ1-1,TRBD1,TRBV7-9,CASSAGQIEAFF,TGTGCCAGCAGCGCGGGACAGATTGAAGCTTTCTTT
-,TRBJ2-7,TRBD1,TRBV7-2,CASSRQGGKLYEQYF,TGTGCCAGCAGCCGACAGGGGGGGAAGCTCTACGAGCAGTACTTC
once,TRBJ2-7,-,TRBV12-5,CASSGPTRAVWEQYF,TGTGCTAGTTCGGGTCCAACCAGGGCTGTTTGGGAGCAGTACTTC
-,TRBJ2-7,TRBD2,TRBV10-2,CASKGPLGLADSYEQYF,TGCGCCAGCAAAGGGCCCCTAGGGCTAGCGGACTCCTACGAGCAGTACTTC
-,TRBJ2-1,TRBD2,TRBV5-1,CASSQTSGTWYEQFF,TGCGCCAGCAGCCAAACTAGCGGGACATGGTATGAGCAGTTCTTC